This T cell receptor beta chain is drawn from a study of T cell responses to AZD1222 COVID-19 vaccine. Whole-study context: Second-dose groups at about 4 or about 12 weeks were pooled.

Libraries were prepared by immunoSEQ multiplex PCR; TCRdb keeps only in-frame clonotypes and omits some of them. The data show more than 95,000 clones, about nine tenths seen once. Looked up from germline, CDR1 is LGHDT and CDR2 is YNNKEL (reference sequence). With 1 base clipped from V and 6 bases from J, the junction kept 7 bases outside the gene matches. This CDR3 is 15 amino acids long. Study findings and constraints: Spike-specific TCR breadth and depth were elevated following two AZD1222 doses. The study reported that nearly half of spike-specific TCRs target unmutated variant regions.

Worth noting for this clone: Its antigen is undetermined.

Sequenced here: peripheral blood, sampled on day 0 of AZD1222 vaccination. The sequence derives from an adult in good health. The chain carries TRBV3-1 (or the pseudogene TRBV3-2) and TRBJ1-2; 8 nucleotides match TRBD1. The CDR3 DNA reads as TGTGCCAGCAGCCAAGCCCCAGTGACAGGGGATGGCTACACCTTC. This translates into CASSQAPVTGDGYTF.